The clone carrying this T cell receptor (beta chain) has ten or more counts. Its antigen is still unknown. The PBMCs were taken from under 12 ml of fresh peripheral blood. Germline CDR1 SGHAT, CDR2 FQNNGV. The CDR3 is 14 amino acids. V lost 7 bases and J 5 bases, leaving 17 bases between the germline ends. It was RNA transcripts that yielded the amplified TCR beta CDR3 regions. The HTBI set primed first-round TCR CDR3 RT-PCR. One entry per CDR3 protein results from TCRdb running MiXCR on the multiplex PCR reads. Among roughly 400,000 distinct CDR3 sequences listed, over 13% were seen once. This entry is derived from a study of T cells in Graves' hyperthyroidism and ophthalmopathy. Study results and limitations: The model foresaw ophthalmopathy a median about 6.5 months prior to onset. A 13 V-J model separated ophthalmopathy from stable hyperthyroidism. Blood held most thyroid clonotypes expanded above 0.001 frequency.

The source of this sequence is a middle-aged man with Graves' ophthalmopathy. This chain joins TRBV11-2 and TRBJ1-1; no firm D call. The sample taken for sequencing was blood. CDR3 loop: CASIRGSKRTEAFF. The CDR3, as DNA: TGTGCCAGCATCCGAGGCTCGAAGCGGACTGAAGCTTTCTTT.